The rows below give T cell receptor beta chains drawn from one sample of a study of blood T cell repertoires in COVID-19. The data were produced by immunoSEQ multiplex PCR, yet TCRdb's version contains in-frame clones alone and is incomplete. The profile covers fewer than 90,000 clones, with about two thirds appearing a single time and about 15% taken by the ten largest. Sequencing used peripheral blood. These receptors were obtained from a woman aged 80 or over with acute or convalescent COVID-19. CDR3s include the opening cysteine and the closing phenylalanine or tryptophan. Fields, in order: V gene, J gene, CDR3 length, CDR3 protein.

V gene: TRBV7-3; J gene: TRBJ2-5; CDR3 length: 15; CDR3 protein: CASSLGQSAQETQYF
V gene: TRBV10-3; J gene: TRBJ1-4; CDR3 length: 15; CDR3 protein: CATGLRGGIYEKLFF
V gene: TRBV7-9; J gene: TRBJ1-2; CDR3 length: 16; CDR3 protein: CASSATVGSAYYGYTF
V gene: TRBV27; J gene: TRBJ1-4; CDR3 length: 15; CDR3 protein: CASSLSWDSNEKLFF
V gene: TRBV5-4; J gene: TRBJ1-2; CDR3 length: 14; CDR3 protein: CASSLGRSSYGYTF
V gene: TRBV7-2; J gene: TRBJ2-1; CDR3 length: 18; CDR3 protein: CASSLRWVQMSSYNEQFF
V gene: TRBV7-9; J gene: TRBJ2-5; CDR3 length: 16; CDR3 protein: CASSFSGTSGAETQYF
V gene: TRBV4-3; J gene: TRBJ2-5; CDR3 length: 15; CDR3 protein: CASSQESANRETQYF
V gene: TRBV7-6; J gene: TRBJ1-6; CDR3 length: 15; CDR3 protein: CASSFGQGGDSPLHF
V gene: TRBV29-1; J gene: TRBJ2-5; CDR3 length: 14; CDR3 protein: CSVEDRQYQETQYF
V gene: TRBV7-8; J gene: TRBJ1-2; CDR3 length: 16; CDR3 protein: CASSFRRDTKPYGYTF
V gene: TRBV30; J gene: TRBJ2-1; CDR3 length: 13; CDR3 protein: CACFGTSGLGGFF
V gene: TRBV9; J gene: TRBJ1-2; CDR3 length: 14; CDR3 protein: CASSGAAENYGYTF
V gene: TRBV7-9; J gene: TRBJ1-1; CDR3 length: 14; CDR3 protein: CASFQGRGNTEAFF
V gene: TRBV7-6; J gene: TRBJ2-1; CDR3 length: 18; CDR3 protein: CASSLGPPGATYRNEQFF
V gene: TRBV4-3; J gene: TRBJ2-1; CDR3 length: 17; CDR3 protein: CASSQAPGLGTYNEQFF
V gene: TRBV10-3; J gene: TRBJ1-2; CDR3 length: 15; CDR3 protein: CAITQGGRDPYGYTF
V gene: TRBV30; J gene: TRBJ2-5; CDR3 length: 15; CDR3 protein: CAWSPIGTGILGQYF
V gene: TRBV4-3; J gene: TRBJ1-5; CDR3 length: 13; CDR3 protein: CASSQERDQPQHF
V gene: TRBV19; J gene: TRBJ1-1; CDR3 length: 13; CDR3 protein: CASSDRGAIEAFF